This is a list of T cell receptor beta chains from one sample in a study of blood T cell repertoires in COVID-19. Sequencing was performed with immunoSEQ multiplex PCR; in TCRdb, only in-frame clones are kept and a portion is missing. The sample contains around 290,000 clones, around nine tenths of which appear only once. The sequenced sample was peripheral blood. These receptors were obtained from a man between 35 and 55 years old with acute or convalescent COVID-19. The CDR3 runs from the conserved cysteine through the conserved F or W. D genes are given only for firm matches. Not all rows give a size; the values are once, few, many and, for expanded clones, a class.

clone_size j_call v_call d_call cdr3_aa cdr3_nt
. TRBJ2-7 TRBV2 . CASSGRRSSYEQYF TGTGCCAGCAGTGGCCGCCGTAGCTCCTACGAGCAGTACTTC
. TRBJ2-7 TRBV15 . CATSRVATYEQYF TGTGCCACCAGCAGGGTGGCCACCTACGAGCAGTACTTC
. TRBJ1-6 TRBV3-1/TRBV3-2 . CASSQEEGARASPLHF TGTGCCAGCAGCCAAGAAGAAGGGGCCAGGGCCTCACCCCTCCACTTT
. TRBJ1-3 TRBV4-1 . CASSQEGRGGNTIYF TGCGCCAGCAGCCAAGAGGGGCGGGGGGGAAACACCATATATTTT
. TRBJ2-7 TRBV5-5 TRBD1 CASSSFPRGQGDYEQYF TGTGCCAGCAGCTCGTTTCCCCGAGGGCAGGGGGACTACGAGCAGTACTTC
. TRBJ2-1 TRBV7-9 . CASSLVGTVFSYNEQFF TGTGCCAGCAGCTTAGTAGGCACAGTATTCTCCTACAATGAGCAGTTCTTC
. TRBJ1-2 TRBV6-1 TRBD1 CASSETGIGGYTF TGTGCCAGCAGTGAGACAGGGATCGGTGGCTACACCTTC
. TRBJ2-3 TRBV7-2 TRBD2 CASSLASSGYSTDTQYF TGTGCCAGCAGCTTAGCGTCTAGCGGGTATTCAACAGATACGCAGTATTTT
once TRBJ2-3 TRBV7-8 TRBD2 CASSSFQLAGGPPDTQYF TGTGCCAGCAGCTCCTTCCAGCTAGCGGGGGGGCCACCGGATACGCAGTATTTT
. TRBJ2-4 TRBV7-8 TRBD1 CASSPGTGVVKNIQYF TGTGCCAGCAGCCCCGGGACAGGGGTCGTCAAAAACATTCAGTACTTC
. TRBJ2-7 TRBV29-1 . CSTQQGDEQYF TGCAGCACCCAACAGGGAGACGAGCAGTACTTC
. TRBJ2-7 TRBV5-4 TRBD2 CASSLAGGAYEQYF TGTGCCAGCAGCTTGGCGGGGGGGGCCTACGAGCAGTACTTC
few TRBJ1-2 TRBV27 TRBD1 CARQGFYGYTF TGTGCCAGACAGGGGTTCTATGGCTACACCTTC
. TRBJ1-2 TRBV5-1 . CASSSLMGASEGYTF TGCGCCAGCAGCTCCCTAATGGGGGCGTCTGAAGGCTACACCTTC
. TRBJ2-7 TRBV2 . CAYIKLGAGAYEQYF TGTGCCTATATAAAGTTAGGAGCGGGTGCCTACGAGCAGTACTTC
. TRBJ1-2 TRBV27 TRBD1 CASSSPGQGDYGYTF TGTGCCAGCAGTTCCCCCGGACAGGGAGATTATGGCTACACCTTC
. TRBJ1-4 TRBV14 TRBD1 CASSLPSTGVEKLFF TGTGCCAGCAGCCTCCCTTCGACAGGGGTGGAAAAACTGTTTTTT
few TRBJ2-1 TRBV5-1 . CASSLGGGSYNEQFF TGCGCCAGCAGCTTGGGAGGGGGCTCCTACAATGAGCAGTTCTTC
. TRBJ1-2 TRBV15 . CATSRDLGGLISIGYTF TGTGCCACCAGCAGAGATCTGGGAGGGTTGATCAGCATTGGCTACACCTTC
. TRBJ1-1 TRBV1 . CTSSQVVRNTEAFF TGCACCAGCAGCCAAGTTGTGCGGAACACTGAAGCTTTCTTT
. TRBJ2-3 TRBV30 . CAWSPLRGRTDTQYF TGTGCCTGGAGCCCTCTTAGGGGCCGCACAGATACGCAGTATTTT
. TRBJ1-4 TRBV5-1 TRBD1 CASSLGVGQGYEKLFF TGCGCCAGCAGCTTGGGAGTTGGACAGGGGTATGAAAAACTGTTTTTT
. TRBJ2-3 TRBV20-1 . CRIRGVDTQYF TGCAGAATACGAGGAGTAGATACGCAGTATTTT
. TRBJ2-5 TRBV10-2 . CASSEMRQSRETQYF TGCGCCAGCAGTGAAATGAGACAGAGTAGGGAGACCCAGTACTTC
. TRBJ2-3 TRBV7-2 TRBD2 CASSLYLGLAGGGTQYF TGTGCCAGCAGCTTGTATCTGGGACTAGCGGGGGGGGGTACGCAGTATTTT
. TRBJ2-2 TRBV3-1/TRBV3-2 . CASSKQDFHPGELFF TGTGCCAGCAGTAAGCAGGACTTCCATCCCGGGGAGCTGTTTTTT
. TRBJ2-1 TRBV12-3/TRBV12-4 TRBD1 CASIAGTEDEQFF TGTGCCAGCATCGCCGGGACAGAAGATGAGCAGTTCTTC
. TRBJ2-3 TRBV24-1 TRBD1 CATSEGQNTQYF TGTGCCACCAGTGAGGGACAGAATACGCAGTATTTT
. TRBJ2-6 TRBV30 . CAWEGGANVLTF TGTGCCTGGGAGGGTGGGGCCAACGTCCTGACTTTC
. TRBJ1-6 TRBV18 TRBD1 CASSPGTGNSPLHF TGTGCCAGCTCACCAGGGACAGGGAATTCACCCCTCCACTTT
. TRBJ2-1 TRBV13 TRBD1 CASSYRDRGTNEQFF TGTGCCAGCAGTTACCGGGACAGGGGGACCAATGAGCAGTTCTTC
. TRBJ2-1 TRBV29-1 TRBD1 CSVERGTGANEQFF TGCAGCGTTGAAAGAGGGACAGGGGCGAATGAGCAGTTCTTC
. TRBJ2-1 TRBV6-4 TRBD2 CASRMTSGGVEFF TGTGCCAGCAGAATGACTAGCGGGGGGGTCGAGTTCTTC
. TRBJ2-7 TRBV6-1 . CASSEGTFGGGYEQYF TGTGCCAGCAGTGAAGGGACCTTTGGGGGCGGATACGAGCAGTACTTC
. TRBJ1-4 TRBV5-4 . CASSPGVDNEKLFF TGTGCCAGCAGCCCAGGGGTGGATAATGAAAAACTGTTTTTT
once TRBJ1-2 TRBV7-8 TRBD1 CASSRRQGLNYGYTF TGTGCCAGCAGCCGCCGACAGGGGCTAAACTATGGCTACACCTTC
. TRBJ2-7 TRBV5-8 TRBD1 CASSFRPGQGTYEQYF TGTGCCAGCAGCTTTCGACCGGGACAGGGGACATACGAGCAGTACTTC
. TRBJ2-1 TRBV3-1/TRBV3-2 TRBD2 CASSQGLAGEREQFF TGTGCCAGCAGCCAAGGACTAGCGGGGGAACGTGAGCAGTTCTTC